The subject of this entry is one T cell receptor beta chain. These data come from a study of cytomegalovirus exposure and HLA in healthy donors. The CDR3 has 15 amino acids. Germline-derived CDR1 and CDR2 are SGHVS and FQNEAQ. Trimming shortened V by 6 bases and J by 4 bases, and 16 bases separated the two germline ends. In the PCR, 60 Vbeta and 13 Jbeta primers were used. TCRdb's table, derived via immunoSEQ multiplex PCR, lists solely in-frame clones and lacks some. The sample carries 95,000 to 150,000 clones, roughly 78% recorded once. Sequenced: PBMCs. This clonotype was obtained from a woman aged 40 to 50 in good health and CMV-seronegative. V gene TRBV7-8 combines with J gene TRBJ1-3; D is undetermined. The CDR3: CASSAAGSLGNTIYF. DNA of the CDR3: TGTGCCAGCAGTGCGGCGGGATCGTTAGGAAACACCATATATTTT.